This record covers a single T cell receptor (beta chain). The CDR3 runs to 12 residues. Germline assignment: CDR1 MDHEN and CDR2 SYDVKM. V was clipped by 6 bases and J by 10 bases; unmatched bases: 6. Authors' data handling: By means of reference gene primer amplification, nucleated cell counts were estimated. Sequenced by immunoSEQ multiplex PCR; TCRdb stores in-frame clones only, minus some. V and J calls and clone size are given by that table; D and trimming were obtained from the DNA. The sample has around 150,000 clones, around 81% seen once. These data originate in a study of blood T cell repertoires in COVID-19. Study context: Researchers got acute and convalescent COVID-19 samples from the United States, Italy and Spain. PBMCs, B-cell-depleted T cells, or T cells were the source of the cDNA or gDNA that made up the material.

V gene TRBV28 combines with J gene TRBJ1-1, with 9 bases identical to TRBD1. Sequencing was performed on peripheral blood. This clonotype was obtained from an older woman with active or convalescent COVID-19. CDR3 sequence (DNA): TGTGCCAGCAGCCCTCCACAGGGGGCAGCTTTCTTT. The encoded protein is CASSPPQGAAFF. Based on the CDR3 plus reference TRBV28 and TRBJ1-1, the full variable domain is DVKVTQSSRYLVKRTGEKVFLECVQDMDHENMFWYRQDPGLGLRLIYFSYDVKMKEKGDIPEGYSVSREKKERFSLILESASTNQTSMYLCASSPPQGAAFFGQGTRLTVV.